The entry that follows covers one T cell receptor beta chain sequence. What it recognizes is unknown. The repertoire was sequenced with immunoSEQ multiplex PCR; TCRdb's copy has only in-frame clones and lacks some. The data show 70,000 or so clones, roughly 86% seen once. These data belong to a study of T cell responses to AZD1222 COVID-19 vaccine. Study-wide points: Researchers took repertoire samples only after the peak T cell response had come. Spike was spanned by vaccine-associated CD4 TCRs, with dominance at 160-218 and 743-854. Elevations in Spike-specific TCR breadth and depth followed administration of two AZD1222 doses. Donors were chiefly white British, with a greater number of females, and clonal diversity was perhaps underestimated.

Germline lookup yields CDR1 MDHEN and CDR2 SYDVKM. This CDR3 has 14 amino acids. V was pared by 5 bases and J by 0 bases, with 8 bases between. The source is an adult in good health. The V call is TRBV28, the J call TRBJ2-1; D unresolved. Sample: peripheral blood, taken on day 0 of AZD1222 vaccination. CDR3 coding DNA: TGTGCCAGCAGTCCGCGGAGCTCCTACAATGAGCAGTTCTTC. This sequence encodes CASSPRSSYNEQFF.